This entry lists 30 T cell receptor beta chains sequenced from one sample in a study of blood T cell repertoires in COVID-19 (dated by TCRdb to the early 2020s). Receptors were amplified or captured by the immunoSEQ multiplex PCR assay. Drawn from immuneACCESS, this table holds only the in-frame rearrangements with V and J called that TCRdb kept. Clones are partly lost; checked studies trace under half to an unresolved V gene and leave the rest unexplained. This sample comprises tens of thousands of clones, 80% to 85% of them detected only once. Over 2% of the sample is taken by the ten largest. Source material: peripheral blood. These receptors came from a man between 50 and 59 years old with acute or convalescent COVID-19.

The chain recombines TRBV14 with TRBJ1-3, with D uncertain. The V end was cut by 4 bases, the J end by 1 base, with 11 bases between. In germline, CDR1 is SGHDN, CDR2 FVKESK. The CDR3 covers 15 residues. CDR3 coding DNA: TGTGCCAGCAGCCCGAAAGAGGGATCTGGAAACACCATATATTTT. This encodes CASSPKEGSGNTIYF.

The V call is TRBV5-1, the J call TRBJ2-5; 10 bases line up with TRBD1. The CDR3 is 14 residues long. The germline CDR1 and CDR2 sequences are SGHRS and YFSETQ. Trimming cost V 4 bases and J 5 bases; bases outside gene matches: 5. CDR3 bases: TGCGCCAGCAGCATAGGGACAGGGGAGGAGACCCAGTACTTC. Amino acid sequence: CASSIGTGEETQYF.

V usage is TRBV6-5 and J usage is TRBJ2-7; 7 bases align to TRBD1. J lost 5 bases, V lost 6 bases, and 7 bases had no gene match. The CDR3 sequence is 13 residues long. CDR1 and CDR2 (germline): MNHEY, SVGAGI. CDR3 region: CASSSNRGHEQYF. The CDR3 DNA reads TGTGCCAGCAGCTCCAACAGGGGACACGAGCAGTACTTC.

The V call is TRBV28, the J call TRBJ2-1, with a weak D call TRBD2 (5 bases). Trimming cost V 2 bases and J 0 bases, with 17 bases left between them. The CDR3 consists of 18 residues. CDR1 and CDR2 from the germline V gene are MDHEN and SYDVKM. The CDR3 is CASSLAYFGEYSYNEQFF. CDR3 DNA: TGTGCCAGCAGTTTAGCCTACTTCGGGGAATACTCCTACAATGAGCAGTTCTTC.

This chain links TRBV7-9 with TRBJ1-1; D possibly corresponds to TRBD1 (6 bases). CDR1 and CDR2 from the germline V gene are SEHNR and FQNEAQ (reference sequence). Trimming left V 5 bases short and J 1 base short, with 17 bases between. CDR3 length equals 16 residues. CDR3: CASSPNGGPRNTEAFF. For the CDR3, the DNA is TGTGCCAGCAGCCCCAACGGGGGGCCCAGGAACACTGAAGCTTTCTTT.

The V and J genes are TRBV3-1 (or the pseudogene TRBV3-2) and TRBJ2-1, with 11 bases matching TRBD2. Germline CDR1 reads LGHDT; CDR2 reads YNNKEL (reference sequence). The CDR3 covers 17 residues. Trimming took 9 bases from V and 0 from J; bases not matched to a gene: 10. CDR3 in DNA: TGTGCCAGTCGAAGGACTAGCGGGCCCAGCTCCTACAATGAGCAGTTCTTC. Translated, it gives CASRRTSGPSSYNEQFF.

CDR3 region: CATSKGHLQYNEQFF. CDR3 DNA sequence: TGTGCCACCAGCAAAGGTCATTTACAGTACAATGAGCAGTTCTTC. The chain is built from TRBV15 and TRBJ2-1; unclear D gene. There are 15 residues in the CDR3. The germline V and J ends were trimmed by 4 bases and 4 bases, with 14 bases remaining between them. From germline, CDR1 is LNHNV and CDR2 YYDKDF (reference sequence).

The count of this clone is one. The rearrangement links TRBV9 to TRBJ2-7; no definite D call. This CDR3 has 13 amino acids. Germline V lookup: CDR1 SGDLS, CDR2 YYNGEE. Trimming pared 4 bases from V and 4 bases from J, leaving 12 bases between. The CDR3 DNA reads TGTGCCAGCAGCTCTTCCTCCGGGTACGAGCAGTACTTC. Its translation is CASSSSSGYEQYF.

CDR3 region: CASSSNLAYEQFF. The CDR3 DNA sequence: TGTGCCAGCAGCTCAAATTTGGCTTATGAGCAGTTCTTC. J is TRBJ2-1 and V is TRBV7-9; D gene uncertain. The CDR3 sequence is 13 residues long. Germline V lookup: CDR1 SEHNR, CDR2 FQNEAQ (reference sequence). Trimming removed 4 bases from V and 8 bases from J, with 12 bases in between. Full variable domain (remainder filled in from reference TRBV7-9 and TRBJ2-1): DTGVSQNPRHKITKRGQNVTFRCDPISEHNRLYWYRQTLGQGPEFLTYFQNEAQLEKSRLLSDRFSAERPKGSFSTLEIQRTEQGDSAMYLCASSSNLAYEQFFGPGTRLTVL.

The gene calls are TRBV7-9 and TRBJ1-1; possible D gene TRBD1, 6 bases. This CDR3 contains 13 residues. Trimming left V 6 bases short and J 5 bases short, with 13 bases between. Per the germline V gene, CDR1 is SEHNR and CDR2 is FQNEAQ (reference sequence). The CDR3 protein is CASRLNTGTEAFF. DNA for the CDR3: TGTGCCAGCAGACTAAACACAGGGACTGAAGCTTTCTTT.

The chain carries TRBV2 and TRBJ1-1, with D perhaps matching TRBD1 (5 bases). V was cut by 3 bases and J by 4 bases, with 12 bases left in between. The CDR3 loop spans 14 amino acids. CDR1 and CDR2 (germline): SNHLY, FYNNEI. The CDR3 DNA reads as TGTGCCAGCAGTGAGTCTCAGGGCTTCACTGAAGCTTTCTTT. Translated, it gives CASSESQGFTEAFF.

This chain uses TRBV18 with TRBJ1-4; D not certain. Germline V gives CDR1 KGHSH, CDR2 LQKENI. The CDR3 extends over 16 amino acids. The germline V and J ends were trimmed by 1 base and 0 bases, with 9 bases remaining between them. The CDR3 DNA is TGTGCCAGCTCACCACTTGAGAGGGCAACTAATGAAAAACTGTTTTTT. It codes for CASSPLERATNEKLFF.

The V call is TRBV9, the J call TRBJ1-2; 12 bases match TRBD1. In germline, CDR1 is SGDLS, CDR2 YYNGEE. This CDR3 has 15 residues. The V and J ends lost 3 bases and 6 bases, in that order; junction bases with no gene match: 6. CDR3 loop: CASSAQGQGADGYTF. CDR3 sequence (DNA): TGTGCCAGCAGCGCACAGGGACAGGGGGCGGATGGCTACACCTTC.

This clone has only one observation. V is TRBV12-5 and J is TRBJ1-2; D perhaps matches TRBD1 (6 bases). Deletions cut 7 bases from V and 0 bases from J, with 9 bases between. The germline CDR1 and CDR2 sequences are LGHNT and FRNRAP. The length of the CDR3 is 13 residues. The chain's CDR3 is CASVGQSNYGYTF. DNA of the CDR3: TGTGCTAGTGTCGGACAGTCTAACTATGGCTACACCTTC.

CDR3 coding DNA: TGTGCCACCGGCCAGGGAGGGAACACCGGGGAGCTGTTTTTT. Translating gives CATGQGGNTGELFF. The V and J genes are TRBV24-1 and TRBJ2-2, with a tentative D call TRBD2 (6 bases). Per germline, CDR1 KGHDR and CDR2 SFDVKD. The V gene lost 9 bases and the J gene lost 1 base, with 11 bases spanning the gap. The CDR3 has 14 amino acids.

The table lists this clone with a count of one. This sequence joins TRBV7-9 and TRBJ2-1; 15 bases align to TRBD2. CDR1 is SEHNR, CDR2 FQNEAQ, per germline (reference sequence). The V gene end was trimmed by 2 bases and the J gene end by 15 bases; junction bases not matched to a gene: 11. This CDR3 is 16 amino acids long. For the CDR3, the DNA is TGTGCCAGCAGCTTACCCCTAAGGACTAGCGGGGGGGCGTGGTTCTTC. Protein: CASSLPLRTSGGAWFF.

The CDR3 protein is CASSDSVSSYNEQFF. In DNA, the CDR3 is TGTGCCAGCAGTGACTCAGTAAGCTCCTACAATGAGCAGTTCTTC. This chain connects TRBV2 to TRBJ2-1, with unresolved D. Trimming removed 3 bases at V and 0 bases at J, with 9 bases between. The germline gives CDR1 SNHLY, CDR2 FYNNEI. The CDR3 is 15 residues long.

The V and J genes are TRBV28 and TRBJ1-4; D possibly corresponds to TRBD1 (6 bases). Trimming cost V 3 bases and J 5 bases, with 13 bases left between them. The CDR3 is made up of 15 amino acids. Looked up from germline, CDR1 is MDHEN and CDR2 is SYDVKM. The CDR3, as DNA: TGTGCCAGCAGTTTGCAAACCGACAGGAATGAAAAACTGTTTTTT. Encoded protein: CASSLQTDRNEKLFF.

This clone showed up just once. The J gene is TRBJ2-3, the V gene TRBV12-3 or TRBV12-4, with a weak D call TRBD2 (5 bases). This CDR3 contains 13 residues. V was trimmed by 7 bases and J by 4 bases, leaving 12 bases between them. The CDR3 here is CASTPQEADTQYF. The CDR3 DNA reads as TGTGCCAGCACCCCGCAGGAGGCAGATACGCAGTATTTT.

This chain uses TRBV27 with TRBJ2-2; perhaps TRBD1 as D (6 bases). The length of the CDR3 is 16 residues. The V and J ends lost 5 bases and 1 base respectively, with 14 bases between them. Germline V CDR1 and CDR2: MNHEY, SMNVEV (reference sequence). This chain's CDR3 is CASSPRTAMNTGELFF. The CDR3 nucleotides read TGTGCCAGCAGTCCCCGGACAGCAATGAACACCGGGGAGCTGTTTTTT.

V gene TRBV11-1 combines with J gene TRBJ2-1, with a possible D match to TRBD1 (7 bases). The CDR3 contains 15 residues. V lost 0 bases and J lost 7, with 13 bases in between. Germline CDR1 SGHAT, CDR2 FQDESV (reference sequence). CDR3 in DNA: TGTGCCAGCAGCTTAGCGGAGCAGGGGGGAAATGAGCAGTTCTTC. This translates into CASSLAEQGGNEQFF.

The chain links TRBV5-4 to TRBJ2-7; 8 bases map to TRBD2. V trimming: 4 bases; J trimming: 0 bases; junction bases outside the gene matches: 9. Germline CDR1 and CDR2: SGHNT and YYREEE (reference sequence). This CDR3 has 16 residues. In DNA, the CDR3 is TGTGCCAGCAGCCCAAGACTAGCGAGCAGCTCCTACGAGCAGTACTTC. Translation gives CASSPRLASSSYEQYF.

The V gene is TRBV9, the J gene TRBJ1-3, with D possibly being TRBD1 (6 bases). The CDR3 runs to 15 residues. V shed 0 bases and J shed 3 bases, with 10 bases lying between them. CDR1 is SGDLS and CDR2 is YYNGEE in the germline V gene. The CDR3 DNA follows: TGTGCCAGCAGCGTAGCTAACAGGGATGGAAACACCATATATTTT. It specifies CASSVANRDGNTIYF.

This rearrangement joins TRBV9 to TRBJ2-5, with 7 bases that match TRBD2. V lost 2 bases and J lost 2; bases outside the gene matches: 0. Germline CDR1 is SGDLS and CDR2 is YYNGEE. The CDR3 sequence is 13 residues long. The CDR3 spells CASSVSGQETQYF. The CDR3 DNA reads as TGTGCCAGCAGCGTTAGCGGGCAAGAGACCCAGTACTTC.

This clone was detected only once. One end of the junction fails to match germline, which may point to a read error. The genes are TRBV29-1 and TRBJ2-1; 12 bases are a match to TRBD2. The germline CDR1 and CDR2 sequences are SQVTM and ANQGSEA. This CDR3 spans 14 amino acids. The CDR3, as DNA: TGCAGCGTTGTTGAGCCTAGCGGGAGGGCCGAGCATTTCTTC. This translates into CSVVEPSGRAEHFF.

The chain recombines TRBV5-1 with TRBJ2-3; 8 bases agree with TRBD2. Losses at the gene ends were 0 bases for V and 6 bases for J; bases not matched to a gene: 9. Germline lookup yields CDR1 SGHRS and CDR2 YFSETQ. The CDR3 covers 16 residues. DNA of the CDR3: TGCGCCAGCAGCTTGGTTGCGGGAGGAGAGCGGGATACGCAGTATTTT. Residues: CASSLVAGGERDTQYF.

A single count supports this clone. The rearrangement links TRBV10-1 to TRBJ2-3; TRBD2 matches at 10 bases. Germline V gene lookup returns CDR1 WNHNN and CDR2 SYGVQD (reference sequence). The CDR3 runs 14 residues. The V segment lost 6 bases and the J segment 5 bases; nucleotides outside the gene matches: 5. The CDR3 coding sequence is TGCGCCAGCAGCCCTAGCGGGAGCCTAGATACGCAGTATTTT. Its protein product is CASSPSGSLDTQYF.

This clone was picked up a small number of times. CDR3 sequence reads: CASSESGSPYNEQFF. The CDR3 nucleotides read TGCGCCAGCAGCGAGAGCGGGAGTCCCTACAATGAGCAGTTCTTC. The chain carries TRBV5-1 and TRBJ2-1; 8 nucleotides align to TRBD2. Germline assignment: CDR1 SGHRS and CDR2 YFSETQ. The CDR3 sequence is 15 residues long. J lost 2 bases, V lost 4 bases, and 5 bases had no gene match.

This clone has only one observation. The rearrangement joins TRBV10-3 to TRBJ2-7; D is possibly TRBD2 (5 bases). V was cut by 2 bases and J by 4 bases, with 15 bases left in between. The germline gives CDR1 ENHRY, CDR2 SYGVKD. The CDR3 sequence is 15 residues long. CDR3 in amino acids: CAISEARAVRYEQYF. DNA of the CDR3: TGTGCCATCAGTGAGGCGAGGGCGGTTCGTTACGAGCAGTACTTC.

The chain uses TRBV5-1 and TRBJ1-3, with D possibly matching TRBD1 (6 bases). Trimming took off 4 bases at V and 2 bases at J, with 10 bases between the two ends. In germline, CDR1 is SGHRS, CDR2 YFSETQ. This CDR3 is 14 amino acids long. CDR3 residues: CASSPDSTGNTIYF. In nucleotides, the CDR3 is TGCGCCAGCAGCCCGGACAGCACTGGAAACACCATATATTTT.